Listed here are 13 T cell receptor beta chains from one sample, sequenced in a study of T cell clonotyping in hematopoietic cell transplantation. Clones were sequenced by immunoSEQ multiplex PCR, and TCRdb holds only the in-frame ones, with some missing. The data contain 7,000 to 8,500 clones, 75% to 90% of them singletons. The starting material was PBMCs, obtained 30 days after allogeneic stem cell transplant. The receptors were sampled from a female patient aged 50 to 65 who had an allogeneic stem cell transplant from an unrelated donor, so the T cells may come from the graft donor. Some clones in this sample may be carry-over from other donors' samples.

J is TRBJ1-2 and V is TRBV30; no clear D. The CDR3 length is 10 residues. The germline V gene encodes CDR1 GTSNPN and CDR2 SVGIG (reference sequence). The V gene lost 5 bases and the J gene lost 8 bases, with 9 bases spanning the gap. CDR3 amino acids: CAWGFEGYTF. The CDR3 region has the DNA TGTGCCTGGGGGTTCGAGGGCTACACCTTC.

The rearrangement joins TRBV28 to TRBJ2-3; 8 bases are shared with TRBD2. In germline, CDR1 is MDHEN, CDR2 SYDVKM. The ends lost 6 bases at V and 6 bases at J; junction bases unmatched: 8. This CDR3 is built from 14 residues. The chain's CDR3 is CASSLGLAEDTQYF. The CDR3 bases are TGTGCCAGCAGCTTAGGACTAGCCGAGGATACGCAGTATTTT.

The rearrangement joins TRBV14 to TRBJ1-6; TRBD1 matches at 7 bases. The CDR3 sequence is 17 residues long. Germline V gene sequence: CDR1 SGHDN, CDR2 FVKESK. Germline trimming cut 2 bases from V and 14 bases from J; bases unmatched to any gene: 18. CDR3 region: CASSQTSLGQRNLTLHF. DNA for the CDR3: TGTGCCAGCAGCCAAACTAGCTTGGGACAGCGGAACCTCACCCTCCACTTT.

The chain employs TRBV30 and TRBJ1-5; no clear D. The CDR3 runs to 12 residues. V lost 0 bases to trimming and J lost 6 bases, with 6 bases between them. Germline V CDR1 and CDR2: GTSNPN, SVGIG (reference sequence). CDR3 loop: CAWSVQGQPQHF. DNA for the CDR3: TGTGCCTGGAGTGTACAAGGTCAGCCCCAGCATTTT.

The DNA for the CDR3 is TGCGCCAGCAGCCAATCCACCGGGACTAGCGGGGGTACCGGGGAGCTGTTTTTT. It yields the protein CASSQSTGTSGGTGELFF. The chain recombines TRBV4-3 with TRBJ2-2; TRBD2 matches 14 bases. The CDR3 contains 18 residues. Germline V CDR1 and CDR2: LGHNA, YSLEER. J gave up 5 bases and V 2 bases, and 7 bases lay outside the gene matches.

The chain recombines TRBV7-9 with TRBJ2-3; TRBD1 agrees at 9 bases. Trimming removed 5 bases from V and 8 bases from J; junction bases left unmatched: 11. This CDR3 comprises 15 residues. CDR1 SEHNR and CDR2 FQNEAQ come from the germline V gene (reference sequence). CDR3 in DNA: TGTGCCAGCAGCCTAGATAGGGGACAGGGCGGTACGCAGTATTTT. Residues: CASSLDRGQGGTQYF.

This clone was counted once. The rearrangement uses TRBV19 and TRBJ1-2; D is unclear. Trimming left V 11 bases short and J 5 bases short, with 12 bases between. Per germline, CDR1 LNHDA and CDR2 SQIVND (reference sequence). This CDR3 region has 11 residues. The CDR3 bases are TGTGCCGTCGATCGCGGGTATGGCTACACCTTC. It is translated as CAVDRGYGYTF.

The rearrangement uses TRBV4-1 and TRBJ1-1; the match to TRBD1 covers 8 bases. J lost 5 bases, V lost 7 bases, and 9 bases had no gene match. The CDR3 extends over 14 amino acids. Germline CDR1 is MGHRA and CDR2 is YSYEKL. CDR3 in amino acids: CASKDGQGATEAFF. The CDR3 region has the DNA TGCGCCAGCAAGGACGGGCAGGGGGCGACTGAAGCTTTCTTT.

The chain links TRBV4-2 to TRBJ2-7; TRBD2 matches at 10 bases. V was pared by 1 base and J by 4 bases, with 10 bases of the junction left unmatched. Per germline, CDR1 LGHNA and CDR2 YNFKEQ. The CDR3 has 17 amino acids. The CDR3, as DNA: TGTGCCAGCAGCCAAGCGGTTCCTAGCGGGGGATCATACGAGCAGTACTTC. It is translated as CASSQAVPSGGSYEQYF.

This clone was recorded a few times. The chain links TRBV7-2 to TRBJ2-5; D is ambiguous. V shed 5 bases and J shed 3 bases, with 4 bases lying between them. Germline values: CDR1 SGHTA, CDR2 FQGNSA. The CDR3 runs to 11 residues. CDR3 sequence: CASSVEETQYF. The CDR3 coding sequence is TGTGCCAGCAGCGTAGAAGAGACCCAGTACTTC.

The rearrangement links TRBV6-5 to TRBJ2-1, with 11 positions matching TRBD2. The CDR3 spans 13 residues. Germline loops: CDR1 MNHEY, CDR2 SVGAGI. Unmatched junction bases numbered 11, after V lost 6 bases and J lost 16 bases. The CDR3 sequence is CASRDIAGGPSFF. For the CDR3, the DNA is TGTGCCAGCAGGGATATAGCGGGAGGGCCAAGTTTCTTC.

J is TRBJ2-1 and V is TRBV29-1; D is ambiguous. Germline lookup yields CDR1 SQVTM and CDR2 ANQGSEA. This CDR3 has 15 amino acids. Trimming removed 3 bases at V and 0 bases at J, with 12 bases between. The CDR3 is CSVDVRYSSYNEQFF. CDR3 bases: TGCAGCGTTGATGTGAGGTATAGCTCCTACAATGAGCAGTTCTTC.

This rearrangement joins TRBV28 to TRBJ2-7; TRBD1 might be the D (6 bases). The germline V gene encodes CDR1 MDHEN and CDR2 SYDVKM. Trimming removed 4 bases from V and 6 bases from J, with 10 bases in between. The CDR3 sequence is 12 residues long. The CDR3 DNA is TGTGCCAGCAGTTCCAACAGGGCCGAGCAGTACTTC. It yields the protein CASSSNRAEQYF.